The 2 T cell receptor beta chains below were found in one sample sequenced in a study of cytomegalovirus exposure and HLA in healthy donors (dated by TCRdb to about 2017). The library was generated by the immunoSEQ multiplex PCR assay. For the multiplex PCR, a mixture combining 60 forward primers for TCR Vbeta segments and 13 reverse primers for TCR Jbeta segments was used. Not all clones reach the TCRdb copy of this immuneACCESS table, which keeps in-frame sequences only. Checked studies attribute under half of the gap to unresolved V genes and leave the rest unexplained. Within this sample are about 54,000 clones, with under 90% of them counted one time only. The ten largest clones represent under 3.5% of the sample. Sequenced input: PBMCs. These receptors all come from a woman younger than 30 in good health and CMV-seronegative.

This chain connects TRBV27 to TRBJ2-5; D might be TRBD1 (5 bases). The CDR3 spans 13 residues. The V gene lost 5 bases and the J gene lost 7 bases, with 14 bases spanning the gap. Germline V gene sequence: CDR1 MNHEY, CDR2 SMNVEV (reference sequence). CDR3 sequence (DNA): TGTGCCAGCAGTACAGGAGTCGCAAGGACCCAGTACTTC. This translates into CASSTGVARTQYF.

The chain employs TRBV29-1 and TRBJ1-2; D gene unclear. Germline values: CDR1 SQVTM, CDR2 ANQGSEA. The CDR3 sequence is 15 residues long. Trimming shortened V by 3 bases and J by 3 bases, and 17 bases separated the two germline ends. CDR3 DNA sequence: TGCAGCGTTGACCTTCCGTGGGCTTCTGACTATGGCTACACCTTC. Translated, it gives CSVDLPWASDYGYTF.